What follows are 23 T cell receptor beta chains derived from one specimen sequenced in a study of shared T cell receptors in the human thymus. TCRdb keeps only in-frame clones here, not all; method: immunoSEQ multiplex PCR. The table has some 400,000 clones, 95% seen once. What was sequenced was thymocytes. The receptors here all came from a human donor.

This chain uses TRBV25-1 with TRBJ2-7; D assignment may be TRBD1 or TRBD2 (5 bases each). The CDR3 loop spans 18 amino acids. Deletions cut 6 bases from V and 5 bases from J, with 29 bases between. Germline V CDR1 and CDR2: MGHDK, SYGVNS. The CDR3 coding sequence is TGTGCCAGCAGAAGCAAGTCTAGCTTCGTGGGGGATCCTCACGAGCAGTACTTC. This encodes CASRSKSSFVGDPHEQYF.

This clone has only one observation. The chain links TRBV11-2 to TRBJ2-7; tentatively, D is TRBD1 or TRBD2 (6 bases each). Germline assignment: CDR1 SGHAT and CDR2 FQNNGV. The CDR3 consists of 13 residues. V lost 8 bases, J lost 5 bases, and 16 bases lay in between. CDR3 sequence (DNA): TGTGCCAGCGGGCCGGGGGCTAGGAACGAGCAGTACTTC. Protein: CASGPGARNEQYF.

The CDR3 is CASSPGDRAVPAFF. DNA for the CDR3: TGTGCCAGCAGCCCTGGAGACAGGGCGGTTCCGGCTTTCTTT. This chain uses TRBV7-9 with TRBJ1-1; 7 bases line up with TRBD1. Germline loops: CDR1 SEHNR, CDR2 FQNEAQ (reference sequence). This CDR3 comprises 14 residues. The V and J ends lost 5 bases and 11 bases, in that order; junction bases with no gene match: 14.

This clone was counted only a few times. The rearrangement joins TRBV21-1 to TRBJ2-7; the table names TRBD1, a call not compared with the DNA. TRBV21-1 is given as a pseudogene. The CDR3 loop spans 15 amino acids. Written as DNA, the CDR3 is TGTGCCAGCAGCAAACTCGGACATGGCTGGTACGAGCAGTACTTC. This gives the protein CASSKLGHGWYEQYF.

This rearrangement joins TRBV10-1 to TRBJ2-1, with 7 bases fitting TRBD1. V was clipped by 5 bases and J by 2 bases; unmatched bases: 6. The CDR3 contains 15 residues. Germline CDR1 is WNHNN and CDR2 is SYGVQD (reference sequence). CDR3 protein: CASSSTGVPYNEQFF. CDR3 DNA: TGCGCCAGCAGTTCTACAGGGGTCCCCTACAATGAGCAGTTCTTC.

This clone occurred once. V is TRBV18 and J is TRBJ2-7; TRBD2 aligns across 7 bases. V shed 6 bases and J 4 bases; nucleotides not matched to a gene: 3. The V gene's germline CDR1 is KGHSH and CDR2 LQKENI. The CDR3 runs 12 residues. Written as DNA, the CDR3 is TGTGCCAGCTCTAGCGGGTTTTACGAGCAGTACTTC. Translating gives CASSSGFYEQYF.

The gene calls are TRBV7-3 and TRBJ1-4, with 9 bases aligning to TRBD1. Losses at the gene ends were 0 bases for V and 5 bases for J; bases not matched to a gene: 19. CDR1 and CDR2 from the germline V gene are SGHTA and FQGTGA. The CDR3 extends over 21 amino acids. The CDR3 protein is CASSLTRPGQGLIRANEKLFF. The CDR3 DNA reads TGTGCCAGCAGCTTAACGAGGCCGGGACAGGGTCTGATCCGCGCGAATGAAAAACTGTTTTTT.

J is TRBJ2-1 and V is TRBV9, with D uncertain. V dropped 0 bases and J dropped 4 bases, with 8 bases sitting between them. This CDR3 is built from 14 residues. CDR1 SGDLS and CDR2 YYNGEE come from the germline V gene. The CDR3 spells CASSVEHGYNEQFF. Here the CDR3 DNA reads TGTGCCAGCAGCGTAGAGCACGGATACAATGAGCAGTTCTTC.

The chain uses TRBV19 and TRBJ2-3; 9 nucleotides align to TRBD2. This CDR3 spans 15 amino acids. The V segment lost 7 bases and the J segment 4 bases; nucleotides outside the gene matches: 9. Per germline, CDR1 LNHDA and CDR2 SQIVND (reference sequence). Here the CDR3 reads CASIKPGLAADTQYF. The CDR3 DNA is TGTGCCAGTATTAAACCGGGACTAGCTGCAGATACGCAGTATTTT.

The chain uses TRBV27 and TRBJ2-5, with D unclear. V shed 7 bases and J shed 12 bases, with 15 bases lying between them. Germline V gene data show CDR1 as MNHEY and CDR2 as SMNVEV (reference sequence). The CDR3 loop spans 11 amino acids. CDR3 sequence (DNA): TGTGCCAGCAAAAGTAGCTGGTCGGAGTACTTC. As protein: CASKSSWSEYF.

The chain couples TRBV28 to TRBJ1-5, with D maybe TRBD1 (5 bases). The CDR3 length is 14 residues. V was trimmed by 6 bases and J by 5 bases, leaving 14 bases between them. Germline values: CDR1 MDHEN, CDR2 SYDVKM. The CDR3 DNA follows: TGTGCCAGCAGGACAGACCGGTCGGATCAGCCCCAGCATTTT. Residues: CASRTDRSDQPQHF.

The chain employs TRBV5-5 and TRBJ2-6, with 7 bases matching TRBD1. Germline V gene data show CDR1 as SGHKS and CDR2 as YYEKEE (reference sequence). The V gene end was trimmed by 4 bases and the J gene end by 7 bases; junction bases not matched to a gene: 8. CDR3 length equals 15 residues. The DNA for the CDR3 is TGTGCCAGCAGCCAGGACAGGTGGTCTGCCAACGTCCTGACTTTC. Its protein product is CASSQDRWSANVLTF.

The chain uses TRBV28 and TRBJ2-7, with TRBD2 matching 9 bases. The CDR3 extends over 17 amino acids. CDR1 is MDHEN and CDR2 is SYDVKM in the germline V gene. Unmatched junction bases numbered 10, after V lost 2 bases and J lost 2 bases. CDR3 nucleotide sequence: TGTGCCAGCAGTTTACCTCCTCGGACTAGCGAGGCCTACGAGCAGTACTTC. This codes for CASSLPPRTSEAYEQYF.

This chain links TRBV6-1 with TRBJ2-1; 7 nucleotides agree with TRBD2. Germline CDR1 is MNHNS and CDR2 is SASEGT. The CDR3 loop spans 19 amino acids. The J segment lost 2 bases and the V segment lost 2 bases, leaving 15 bases of the junction unmatched. CDR3: CASSESVSGQDPAYNEQFF. The CDR3 DNA reads TGTGCCAGCAGTGAATCAGTTAGCGGGCAAGACCCCGCCTACAATGAGCAGTTCTTC.

The rearrangement uses TRBV19 and TRBJ2-5; 8 nucleotides agree with TRBD2. This CDR3 spans 20 amino acids. V lost 3 bases, J lost 0 bases, and 18 bases stayed unmatched. Germline V gives CDR1 LNHDA, CDR2 SQIVND (reference sequence). CDR3 amino acids: CASSMSSRTSRATYQETQYF. The CDR3 coding sequence is TGTGCCAGTAGTATGTCCTCCAGGACTAGCAGGGCGACGTACCAAGAGACCCAGTACTTC. The full variable domain, rest sourced from reference TRBV19 and TRBJ2-5, is DGGITQSPKYLFRKEGQNVTLSCEQNLNHDAMYWYRQDPGQGLRLIYYSQIVNDFQKGDIAEGYSVSREKKESFPLTVTSAQKNPTAFYLCASSMSSRTSRATYQETQYFGPGTRLLVL.

The DNA for the CDR3 is TGTGCCTGGAGTGTAGTTTCGGATCGGGAGGCCTTCTCCTATGGCTACACCTTC. This codes for CAWSVVSDREAFSYGYTF. The chain is built from TRBV30 and TRBJ1-2; D is undetermined. The germline CDR1 and CDR2 sequences are GTSNPN and SVGIG (reference sequence). The CDR3 runs 18 residues. Trimming pared 0 bases from V and 4 bases from J, leaving 24 bases between.

V usage is TRBV6-5 and J usage is TRBJ2-1; no clear D. Trimming took 6 bases from V and 10 from J, leaving 13 bases between them. The length of the CDR3 is 12 residues. Looked up from germline, CDR1 is MNHEY and CDR2 is SVGAGI. CDR3 nucleotides: TGTGCCAGCAGCTCCGAGCCCCACGAGCAGTTCTTC. Protein product: CASSSEPHEQFF.

This clone came up once. The CDR3 DNA sequence: TGTGCCAGCAGTCGTCCATCTAGAGGGAACTACAATGAGCAGTTCTTC. Protein: CASSRPSRGNYNEQFF. The rearrangement joins TRBV28 to TRBJ2-1, with D perhaps TRBD2 (5 bases). Trimming left V 5 bases short and J 3 bases short, with 17 bases between. This CDR3 contains 16 residues. CDR1 is MDHEN, CDR2 SYDVKM, per germline.

Of note for this clone: Germline is not matched at one junction end, which may reflect a read error. This chain joins TRBV19 and TRBJ2-7; TRBD1 matches 7 bases. Per the germline V gene, CDR1 is LNHDA and CDR2 is SQIVND (reference sequence). This CDR3 has 14 amino acids. CDR3: CASSIAGTAYVQYF. The CDR3, as DNA: TGTGCCAGTAGTATAGCCGGGACAGCCTACGTGCAGTACTTC.

Here the CDR3 reads CASSSSGESGANVLTF. The CDR3 DNA is TGTGCCAGCAGTTCGTCAGGGGAGTCTGGGGCCAACGTCCTGACTTTC. The V and J genes are TRBV27 and TRBJ2-6; a possible D gene is TRBD1 (6 bases). Trimming stripped 4 bases from V and 1 base from J, with 11 bases between. Germline loops: CDR1 MNHEY, CDR2 SMNVEV (reference sequence). CDR3 length: 16 amino acids. Filled out from reference TRBV27 and TRBJ2-6, the complete variable domain reads EAQVTQNPRYLITVTGKKLTVTCSQNMNHEYMSWYRQDPGLGLRQIYYSMNVEVTDKGDVPEGYKVSRKEKRNFPLILESPSPNQTSLYFCASSSSGESGANVLTFGAGSRLTVL.

The chain uses TRBV5-6 and TRBJ2-7; 7 nucleotides match TRBD1. Germline assignment: CDR1 SGHDT and CDR2 YYEEEE. The V segment lost 0 bases and the J segment 4 bases; nucleotides outside the gene matches: 10. The CDR3 runs 16 residues. The CDR3 region has the DNA TGTGCCAGCAGCTTGGGGAAATGGGACAGTTGGTACGAGCAGTACTTC. It specifies CASSLGKWDSWYEQYF. The variable domain in full, completed from reference TRBV5-6 and TRBJ2-7, reads DAGVTQSPTHLIKTRGQQVTLRCSPKSGHDTVSWYQQALGQGPQFIFQYYEEEERQRGNFPDRFSGHQFPNYSSELNVNALLLGDSALYLCASSLGKWDSWYEQYFGPGTRLTVT.

CDR3 protein: CASSLVGQGQGPDQPQHF. CDR3 sequence (DNA): TGTGCCAGCAGCTTAGTGGGACAAGGACAGGGACCCGATCAGCCCCAGCATTTT. This sequence joins TRBV7-2 and TRBJ1-5, with 8 bases identical to TRBD1. The CDR3 is 18 residues long. Per the germline V gene, CDR1 is SGHTA and CDR2 is FQGNSA. V shed 1 base, J shed 5 bases, and the junction held 13 bases outside the gene matches.

V and J are TRBV27 and TRBJ2-1; D might be TRBD1 or TRBD2, each matching 5 bases. V dropped 5 bases and J dropped 11 bases, with 16 bases sitting between them. There are 13 residues in the CDR3. CDR1 is MNHEY and CDR2 is SMNVEV in the germline V gene (reference sequence). The CDR3 is CASSQTPGTQQFF. The CDR3 DNA sequence: TGTGCCAGCAGTCAAACCCCCGGGACGCAGCAGTTCTTC.